This T cell receptor beta chain is from a study of cytomegalovirus exposure and HLA in healthy donors. Study at large: Both the approximately 130 validation repertoires and the approximately 670 first-cohort repertoires used the same platform, as reported by a later analysis.

Findings of the study overall: According to the study, around 150 TCR beta chains were cytomegalovirus-associated.

The CDR3 runs to 16 residues. Germline trimming cut 3 bases from V and 5 bases from J; bases unmatched to any gene: 8. Looked up from germline, CDR1 is SGDLS and CDR2 is YYNGEE. As for this clone: Its cognate antigen is unknown.

Sequencing was performed with immunoSEQ multiplex PCR; in TCRdb, only in-frame clones are kept and a portion is missing. Of about 88,000 clones listed, 84% were seen once; the top ten hold around 10%. V gene TRBV9 combines with J gene TRBJ2-2; TRBD2 agrees at 9 bases. Specimen: PBMCs. This clonotype was sampled from a woman under 30 in good health and CMV-seropositive. CDR3 residues: CASSGRTSGWTGELFF. The CDR3 nucleotides read TGTGCCAGCAGCGGGCGAACTAGCGGGTGGACCGGGGAGCTGTTTTTT.